The 20 T cell receptor beta chains below were found in one sample sequenced in a study of neurological immune-mediated disorders. Time point: longitudinal time-point 2. TCRdb passed the 5' RACE reads through MiXCR, listing each CDR3 protein once. The sample records some 48,000 distinct CDR3 sequences, around 14% being singletons. The sequenced sample was PBMCs. These receptors originate from a male donor with HTLV-1-associated myelopathy (HAM/TSP).

This clonotype has at least ten counts. The rearrangement joins TRBV20-1 to TRBJ1-6; a weak D match, TRBD1 (6 bases). V gave up 2 bases and J gave up 7 bases, with 9 bases separating them. CDR1 DFQATT and CDR2 SNEGSKA come from the germline V gene (reference sequence). The CDR3 spans 13 residues. The CDR3 bases are TGCAGTGCTAGAAGGGGGACCAATTCACCCCTCCACTTT. Translating gives CSARRGTNSPLHF.

This clonotype was found many times. This rearrangement joins TRBV5-1 to TRBJ1-4, with D unclear. CDR1 SGHRS and CDR2 YFSETQ come from the germline V gene. V was trimmed by 0 bases and J by 8 bases, leaving 14 bases between them. The length of the CDR3 is 15 residues. The CDR3 bases are TGCGCCAGCAGCTTGGCCGGGCGCCCAGAGGAAAAACTGTTTTTT. The encoded protein is CASSLAGRPEEKLFF.

This clonotype was observed many times. V gene TRBV27 combines with J gene TRBJ1-6, with a tentative D call TRBD1 (6 bases). CDR3 length: 14 residues. Germline assignment: CDR1 MNHEY and CDR2 SMNVEV (reference sequence). Between the trimmed V and J ends, which lost 2 bases and 8 bases, there was a span of 10 bases. Here the CDR3 reads CASSLPGVDSPLHF. Written as DNA, the CDR3 is TGTGCCAGCAGTTTACCAGGGGTTGATTCACCCCTCCACTTT.

This clonotype was detected many times. The chain is built from TRBV20-1 and TRBJ2-3; the D gene is possibly TRBD1 (6 bases). The V end lost 7 bases, the J end lost 3 bases, and 23 bases lay between the germline ends. The CDR3 contains 16 residues. Germline V gene data show CDR1 as DFQATT and CDR2 as SNEGSKA (reference sequence). Here the CDR3 DNA reads TGCAGTGTCACAGGGTCGGAGGTATCGATAACAGATACGCAGTATTTT. This gives the protein CSVTGSEVSITDTQYF.

At least ten counts were recorded for this clonotype. V gene TRBV6-5 combines with J gene TRBJ1-6; TRBD1 agrees at 10 bases. Trimming took 7 bases from V and 13 from J; bases not matched to a gene: 10. From germline, CDR1 is MNHEY and CDR2 SVGAGI. This CDR3 has 14 residues. This CDR3 reads CASKAPGQGLPLHF. In DNA, the CDR3 is TGTGCCAGCAAAGCCCCGGGACAGGGGTTGCCCCTCCACTTT.

J is TRBJ2-3 and V is TRBV6-1; D possibly corresponds to TRBD2 (6 bases). CDR3 length: 14 amino acids. CDR1 is MNHNS, CDR2 SASEGT, per germline. V shed 2 bases and J shed 5 bases, with 11 bases lying between them. CDR3 in DNA: TGTGCCAGCAGTGAAACGGGGAGGAGAGATACGCAGTATTTT. Translation gives CASSETGRRDTQYF.

This clonotype has a count of ten or more. The chain is built from TRBV5-1 and TRBJ2-3; the match to TRBD2 covers 15 bases. Trimming cost V 4 bases and J 2 bases; bases outside gene matches: 5. The germline CDR1 and CDR2 sequences are SGHRS and YFSETQ. The CDR3 has 17 residues. This CDR3 reads CASSPGLAGGITDTQYF. For the CDR3, the DNA is TGCGCCAGCAGCCCCGGACTAGCGGGGGGGATCACAGATACGCAGTATTTT.

This clonotype was picked up many times. This sequence joins TRBV7-2 and TRBJ2-5; D gene uncertain. The CDR3 has 12 amino acids. Between the trimmed V and J ends, which lost 1 base and 5 bases, there was a span of 5 bases. Per the germline V gene, CDR1 is SGHTA and CDR2 is FQGNSA. CDR3: CASSLVKETQYF. The CDR3 nucleotides read TGTGCCAGCAGCTTAGTTAAGGAGACCCAGTACTTC.

With respect to this clonotype: A much larger clone sits a single nucleotide away, making a read error possible. The chain couples TRBV7-6 to TRBJ2-6, with D perhaps matching TRBD2 (5 bases). Looked up from germline, CDR1 is SGHVS and CDR2 is FNYEAQ. This CDR3 has 16 residues. V shed 4 bases and J shed 0 bases, with 10 bases lying between them. The CDR3 nucleotides are TGTGCCAGCAGCTCATATGGGAGCTCTGGGGCCAACGTCCTGACTTTC. Translated: CASSSYGSSGANVLTF.

This clonotype was seen at least ten times. The rearrangement uses TRBV5-1 and TRBJ1-1; 9 bases align to TRBD1. Per germline, CDR1 SGHRS and CDR2 YFSETQ. The CDR3 has 15 residues. J gave up 1 base and V 5 bases, and 6 bases lay outside the gene matches. CDR3 coding DNA: TGCGCCAGCAGAGTCACAGGGGGCCCGAACACTGAAGCTTTCTTT. Its translation: CASRVTGGPNTEAFF.

This clonotype appeared many times. V and J are TRBV5-1 and TRBJ2-7, with 11 bases that match TRBD1. Germline V lookup: CDR1 SGHRS, CDR2 YFSETQ. V gave up 2 bases and J gave up 3 bases; unmatched junction bases: 4. The CDR3 is made up of 15 amino acids. The chain's CDR3 is CASSFGGQGDYEQYF. In nucleotides, the CDR3 is TGCGCCAGCAGCTTTGGGGGACAGGGGGACTACGAGCAGTACTTC.

This clonotype showed up many times. This chain links TRBV12-3 or TRBV12-4 with TRBJ1-4; TRBD1 is a possible D gene (6 bases). The CDR3 spans 14 residues. V lost 8 bases, J lost 7 bases, and 17 bases lay in between. CDR3 sequence reads: CASGAGASGEKLFF. As DNA, the CDR3 is TGTGCCAGCGGGGCGGGGGCCTCGGGTGAAAAACTGTTTTTT.

The chain employs TRBV20-1 and TRBJ1-6, with 9 bases aligning to TRBD1. Germline assignment: CDR1 DFQATT and CDR2 SNEGSKA (reference sequence). J lost 7 bases, V lost 3 bases, and 7 bases had no gene match. The CDR3 length is 15 residues. CDR3 residues: CSASRTGTGNSPLHF. The CDR3 DNA sequence: TGCAGTGCTAGTAGAACCGGGACAGGGAATTCACCCCTCCACTTT.

This clonotype has ten or more counts. This chain links TRBV7-9 with TRBJ2-7, with TRBD1 matching over 9 bases. From germline, CDR1 is SEHNR and CDR2 FQNEAQ (reference sequence). This CDR3 comprises 15 residues. Germline trimming cut 5 bases from V and 0 bases from J; bases unmatched to any gene: 5. CDR3 bases: TGTGCCAGCAGCGCCTGGGACAGGGCCTCCTACGAGCAGTACTTC. It specifies CASSAWDRASYEQYF.

This clonotype was seen many times. The rearrangement joins TRBV6-6 to TRBJ2-3, with 8 bases aligning to TRBD2. CDR1 is MNHNY and CDR2 is SVGAGI in the germline V gene (reference sequence). This CDR3 has 16 residues. V lost 8 bases and J lost 3; bases outside the gene matches: 13. The CDR3 nucleotides read TGTGCCAGCTCCTCCGGGGGGGCAGATGGAACAGATACGCAGTATTTT. Translating gives CASSSGGADGTDTQYF.

This clonotype was detected ten times or more. CDR3 in amino acids: CSAPGTGFITQYF. In DNA, the CDR3 is TGCAGTGCTCCCGGGACAGGGTTCATTACGCAGTATTTT. V and J are TRBV20-1 and TRBJ2-3; 9 bases are shared with TRBD1. The CDR3 consists of 13 residues. Germline CDR1 reads DFQATT; CDR2 reads SNEGSKA (reference sequence). After removal of 5 bases from V and 8 bases from J, the junction contained 8 bases not matched to a gene.

This chain links TRBV20-1 with TRBJ2-1, with TRBD1 identical over 8 bases. Germline CDR1 DFQATT, CDR2 SNEGSKA (reference sequence). Trimming at V came to 3 bases and at J to 2 bases, leaving 6 bases not matched to a gene. This CDR3 region has 15 residues. CDR3 amino acids: CSASSPGQAYNEQFF. DNA of the CDR3: TGCAGTGCTAGTTCTCCGGGACAGGCCTACAATGAGCAGTTCTTC.

This clonotype has at least ten counts. V is TRBV27 and J is TRBJ1-1; tentatively, D is TRBD1 (6 bases). This CDR3 has 13 residues. From germline, CDR1 is MNHEY and CDR2 SMNVEV (reference sequence). The germline V and J ends were trimmed by 2 bases and 4 bases, with 8 bases remaining between them. CDR3 sequence (DNA): TGTGCCAGCAGTTTAGCAGGGGCCACTGAAGCTTTCTTT. Translated: CASSLAGATEAFF.

This chain links TRBV28 with TRBJ1-2; the D gene is possibly TRBD1 (5 bases). The ends were cut back, 6 bases at V and 4 bases at J, with 15 bases in the middle. Germline V CDR1 and CDR2: MDHEN, SYDVKM. This CDR3 comprises 14 residues. The DNA of the CDR3 is TGTGCCAGCAGCCGTACGGGGGGAGTCTATGGCTACACCTTC. Amino acids: CASSRTGGVYGYTF.

Many counts were recorded for this clonotype. The rearrangement joins TRBV20-1 to TRBJ1-4, with a weak D call TRBD1 (5 bases). This CDR3 has 14 amino acids. In germline, CDR1 is DFQATT, CDR2 SNEGSKA (reference sequence). Trimming removed 1 base at V and 4 bases at J, with 10 bases between. The chain's CDR3 is CSARVAGHNEKLFF. CDR3 DNA: TGCAGTGCTAGAGTGGCAGGACATAATGAAAAACTGTTTTTT.